Ten or more counts support the clone carrying this T cell receptor beta chain. Its antigen remains unidentified. Quantitative 5'-RACE with molecular barcodes was used to make the TCR beta libraries. TCRdb ran MiXCR on the 5' RACE reads and lists one entry per CDR3 protein. The sample includes around 490,000 distinct CDR3 sequences, approximately 5.3% of them seen just once. This sample is drawn from a study of CD8 T cells in ankylosing spondylitis. Notes on the study in general: What seemed typical of ankylosing spondylitis blood was a TCR beta motif built from roughly 8 highly homologous variants. Reportedly, matched ankylosing spondylitis synovial fluid was significantly enriched for disease-linked clones. Disease-linked clones were found to be CD8+ and relatively rare in peripheral blood. Reactive arthritis synovial fluid and blood were previously reported to contain some motif variants.

Sequenced input: blood, either unsorted or a sorted T cell fraction (not recorded which). The receptor comes from a male donor with ankylosing spondylitis.

Written as DNA, the CDR3 is TGTGCCAGCAGTGGAAGCGGGAGCCGCCATGAGCAGTTCTTC. It yields the protein CASSGSGSRHEQFF. The chain combines TRBV25-1 with TRBJ2-1; 8 nucleotides match TRBD2. The CDR3 consists of 14 residues. Germline CDR1 MGHDK, CDR2 SYGVNS. Unmatched junction bases numbered 7, after V lost 4 bases and J lost 8 bases.